The 6 T cell receptor beta chains presented below share a single source sample, sequenced in a study of control samples from healthy donors and cancer patients. Assay used: immunoSEQ multiplex PCR; TCRdb lists only in-frame clones, some missing. The sample includes about 190,000 clones, over 85% seen only once; the top ten take almost 1.5%. The sample taken for sequencing was blood. The receptors were gathered from a man between 18 and 29 years old in good health.

The chain uses TRBV7-9 and TRBJ2-3, with 8 bases lining up with TRBD2. The V and J ends lost 5 bases and 4 bases, in that order; junction bases with no gene match: 8. This CDR3 is 15 amino acids long. In germline, CDR1 is SEHNR, CDR2 FQNEAQ (reference sequence). The CDR3 bases are TGTGCCAGCAGCATAATAGCGGGGCGGGCAGATACGCAGTATTTT. It translates to CASSIIAGRADTQYF.

On this clone itself: At one of its ends the junction is not consistent with the germline gene, which may arise from a read error. The chain joins TRBV28 to TRBJ1-5, with 7 bases fitting TRBD1. In germline, CDR1 is MDHEN, CDR2 SYDVKM. This CDR3 spans 15 amino acids. The chain's CDR3 is CASSSGGGSDQPQHF. The CDR3 DNA sequence: TGTGCCAGCAGTTCAGGGGGGGGTAGCGATCAGCCCCAGCATTTT.

CDR3 protein: CASINPLRDTQYF. The CDR3 nucleotides read TGTGCCAGCATAAACCCCCTTAGAGATACGCAGTATTTT. The chain combines TRBV28 with TRBJ2-3; D is unresolved. Deletions cut 7 bases from V and 5 bases from J, with 13 bases between. This CDR3 has 13 amino acids. Per the germline V gene, CDR1 is MDHEN and CDR2 is SYDVKM.

The chain is built from TRBV27 and TRBJ1-3; 9 bases are shared with TRBD1. The V and J ends lost 5 bases and 0 bases, in that order; junction bases with no gene match: 11. This CDR3 has 18 residues. In germline, CDR1 is MNHEY, CDR2 SMNVEV (reference sequence). The CDR3 loop reads CASSPGQGQGVSGNTIYF. In DNA form, the CDR3 reads TGTGCCAGCAGTCCGGGACAGGGACAAGGGGTCTCTGGAAACACCATATATTTT.

A single count supports this clone. The CDR3 DNA is TGTGCCAGCAGCTTAGCACAGGCTAACTATGGCTACACCTTC. Its translation: CASSLAQANYGYTF. The chain joins TRBV7-9 to TRBJ1-2, with TRBD1 as a possible D gene (5 bases). The CDR3 sequence is 14 residues long. The V end was cut by 0 bases, the J end by 0 bases, with 5 bases between. Looked up from germline, CDR1 is SEHNR and CDR2 is FQNEAQ (reference sequence).

The chain carries TRBV5-4 and TRBJ1-2, with D uncertain. Germline V lookup: CDR1 SGHNT, CDR2 YYREEE (reference sequence). CDR3 length: 12 residues. The V gene lost 0 bases and the J gene lost 4 bases, with 4 bases spanning the gap. CDR3 in amino acids: CASSLGGYGYTF. CDR3 bases: TGTGCCAGCAGCTTGGGCGGCTATGGCTACACCTTC. The entire variable domain, with the rest obtained from reference TRBV5-4 and TRBJ1-2, is as follows: ETGVTQSPTHLIKTRGQQVTLRCSSQSGHNTVSWYQQALGQGPQFIFQYYREEENGRGNFPPRFSGLQFPNYSSELNVNALELDDSALYLCASSLGGYGYTFGSGTRLTVV.